This TCR beta chain came from a study of human T cells and chemical hapten exposure. One entry per CDR3 protein, called by TCRdb with MiXCR from the RACE reads. The table shows over 300,000 distinct CDR3 sequences, with 5.1% occurring only once. This clonotype was seen many times. CDR3 size: 14 residues. V lost 1 base and J lost 6, with 14 bases in between. Germline V CDR1 and CDR2: SQVTM, ANQGSEA. Sample time point: pre-sensitization, week 0. Treatment denoted: therapeutic diphenylcyclopropenone sensitization with weekly scalp DPC. The rearrangement joins TRBV29-1 to TRBJ2-3; possibly TRBD2 for D (6 bases). The TCR was taken from a woman aged 45 to 65 with alopecia areata. Some clones in this sample may be carry-over from other donors' samples. The input for sequencing was whole blood, taken in connection with sensitization to the hapten diphenylcyclopropenone (DPC). CDR3 loop: CSVEGEVALDTQYF. The CDR3 DNA follows: TGCAGCGTTGAAGGGGAGGTAGCTCTGGATACGCAGTATTTT.